Shown below are 3 T cell receptor beta chains from a single sample sequenced in a study of cytomegalovirus exposure and HLA in healthy donors. 13 Jbeta primers and 60 Vbeta primers were used for the PCR. Clones were read by immunoSEQ multiplex PCR, and TCRdb kept only the in-frame ones, dropping some. The sample consists of fewer than 200,000 clones, about 10% of them appearing once. The sample consisted of PBMCs. The receptors come from a woman in her twenties or thirties in good health and CMV-seropositive.

In this sample, this clone turned up a few times. CDR3 region: CAWSENGYGYTF. Here the CDR3 DNA reads TGTGCCTGGAGCGAGAATGGCTATGGCTACACCTTC. The chain combines TRBV30 with TRBJ1-2; D not certain. Looked up from germline, CDR1 is GTSNPN and CDR2 is SVGIG (reference sequence). V was clipped by 3 bases and J by 4 bases, with 9 bases between them. The CDR3 totals 12 residues.

The chain recombines TRBV9 with TRBJ2-2; 9 bases map to TRBD2. The ends lost 1 base at V and 3 bases at J; junction bases unmatched: 7. This CDR3 comprises 17 residues. Germline CDR1 is SGDLS and CDR2 is YYNGEE. The CDR3 protein is CASSVTLAGVHTGELFF. The DNA of the CDR3 is TGTGCCAGCAGCGTAACGTTAGCGGGAGTGCACACCGGGGAGCTGTTTTTT.

The V gene is TRBV19, the J gene TRBJ2-1; 12 bases line up with TRBD2. V dropped 8 bases and J dropped 0; count of bases not matched to a gene: 11. The V gene's germline CDR1 is LNHDA and CDR2 SQIVND (reference sequence). The CDR3 runs to 18 residues. CDR3 in amino acids: CASRQSRTSGDSYNEQFF. CDR3 nucleotides: TGTGCCAGTCGCCAGAGCCGGACTAGCGGGGACTCCTACAATGAGCAGTTCTTC.